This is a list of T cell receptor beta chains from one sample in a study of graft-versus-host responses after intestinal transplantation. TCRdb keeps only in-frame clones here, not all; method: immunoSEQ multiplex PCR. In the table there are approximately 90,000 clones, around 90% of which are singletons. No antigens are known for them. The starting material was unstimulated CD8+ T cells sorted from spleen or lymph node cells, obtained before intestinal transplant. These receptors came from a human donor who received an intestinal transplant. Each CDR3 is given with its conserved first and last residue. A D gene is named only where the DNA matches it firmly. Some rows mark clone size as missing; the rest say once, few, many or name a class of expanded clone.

DNA: TGTGCCAGCAGCGTAGATAGCGCTAGCACAGATACGCAGTATTTT
CDR3: CASSVDSASTDTQYF
J: TRBJ2-3
size: -
V: TRBV9
D: -

DNA: TGTGCCACCAGCTTGGACAGGGGCACTGAAGCTTTCTTT
CDR3: CATSLDRGTEAFF
J: TRBJ1-1
size: -
V: TRBV15
D: TRBD1

DNA: TGTGCCAGCAGCCAACTAGCGTCTGATGAGCAGTTCTTC
CDR3: CASSQLASDEQFF
J: TRBJ2-1
size: -
V: TRBV4-2
D: -

DNA: TGTGCCAGCAGCTTAGCTGGAGGTTCGGGGACCCAGTACTTC
CDR3: CASSLAGGSGTQYF
J: TRBJ2-5
size: -
V: TRBV13
D: -

DNA: TGTGCCAGCAGTCCGCGGACAGATAAGAACACCGGGGAGCTGTTTTTT
CDR3: CASSPRTDKNTGELFF
J: TRBJ2-2
size: -
V: TRBV28
D: -

DNA: TGTGCCAGCAGCTCGACGGGACCCGGGAATGAGCAGTTCTTC
CDR3: CASSSTGPGNEQFF
J: TRBJ2-1
size: -
V: TRBV7-3
D: -

DNA: TGTGCCAGCAGTTTAGGCCAGGGGAATCAGCCCCAGCATTTT
CDR3: CASSLGQGNQPQHF
J: TRBJ1-5
size: once
V: TRBV27
D: -

DNA: TGTGCCAGCAGTTACGCGCAGGGCATGAACACTGAAGCTTTCTTT
CDR3: CASSYAQGMNTEAFF
J: TRBJ1-1
size: once
V: TRBV6-5
D: -

DNA: TGCAGCGTGGGCATTTTTCAGTTGCCATCCTACGAGCAGTACTTC
CDR3: CSVGIFQLPSYEQYF
J: TRBJ2-7
size: -
V: TRBV29-1
D: -

DNA: TGTGCCAGCAGCGCGCGGGACAGGGATTTTCGCGACTATGGCTACACCTTC
CDR3: CASSARDRDFRDYGYTF
J: TRBJ1-2
size: -
V: TRBV9
D: TRBD1

DNA: TGTGCCAGCAGTGACGGGACTAGCCCCTCCAATGAGCAGTTCTTC
CDR3: CASSDGTSPSNEQFF
J: TRBJ2-1
size: -
V: TRBV2
D: TRBD2

DNA: TGTGCCAGCAGTGAATTTTCGAGACTAGCTACTGGGGAGACCCAGTACTTC
CDR3: CASSEFSRLATGETQYF
J: TRBJ2-5
size: -
V: TRBV25-1
D: TRBD2

DNA: TGTGCCAGCAGAGAGGGACGGACTGGCGGGAACGAGCAGTACTTC
CDR3: CASREGRTGGNEQYF
J: TRBJ2-7
size: -
V: TRBV2
D: -

DNA: TGTGCCAGCAGATCCGGGGTGGGTGGCAATCAGCCCCAGCATTTT
CDR3: CASRSGVGGNQPQHF
J: TRBJ1-5
size: -
V: TRBV6-6
D: -

DNA: TGCAGCCTTTCCGACAGATACAATGAGCAGTTCTTC
CDR3: CSLSDRYNEQFF
J: TRBJ2-1
size: once
V: TRBV29-1
D: -

DNA: TGTGCCAGCAGCTTAGAGACTAGCGGGGGGGCCTACCAAGAGACCCAGTACTTC
CDR3: CASSLETSGGAYQETQYF
J: TRBJ2-5
size: -
V: TRBV11-2
D: TRBD2

DNA: TGTGCCAGCAGCTTAGTAGTTTATCGGTGGGACACTGAAGCTTTCTTT
CDR3: CASSLVVYRWDTEAFF
J: TRBJ1-1
size: -
V: TRBV7-9
D: -

DNA: TGTGCCAGCAGCTTAGCAGGCCGCAGGCGGGCGCACAATCAGCCCCAGCATTTT
CDR3: CASSLAGRRRAHNQPQHF
J: TRBJ1-5
size: -
V: TRBV7-9
D: -

DNA: TGTGCCAGCAGCTCCCGTGGAGCAGATACGCAGTATTTT
CDR3: CASSSRGADTQYF
J: TRBJ2-3
size: -
V: TRBV13
D: -

DNA: TGTGCCAGCAGTTACCCGCCCGAGCAGTACTTC
CDR3: CASSYPPEQYF
J: TRBJ2-7
size: -
V: TRBV6-5
D: -

DNA: TGTGCCAGCAGCTTCACGGGAGGGCCGGGAGATACGCAGTATTTT
CDR3: CASSFTGGPGDTQYF
J: TRBJ2-3
size: -
V: TRBV28
D: TRBD2

DNA: TGTGCCAGCAGCTTAGGAACCATAAGCACAGATACGCAGTATTTT
CDR3: CASSLGTISTDTQYF
J: TRBJ2-3
size: -
V: TRBV11-2
D: -

DNA: TGTGCCAGCAGCTTTGGGAACTCAGAAAAACTGTTTTTT
CDR3: CASSFGNSEKLFF
J: TRBJ1-4
size: -
V: TRBV5-6
D: -

DNA: TGCGCCAGCAGTGAGGACAACTCCTACGAGCAGTACTTC
CDR3: CASSEDNSYEQYF
J: TRBJ2-7
size: -
V: TRBV10-2
D: -

DNA: TGTGCCTGGAGTGGAATAAGTCGTTCGGGAGGGGGTACAGATACGCAGTATTTT
CDR3: CAWSGISRSGGGTDTQYF
J: TRBJ2-3
size: once
V: TRBV30
D: TRBD2

DNA: TGTGCCAGCAGTGATTCATTGGCGGACCTCACCGGGGAGCTGTTTTTT
CDR3: CASSDSLADLTGELFF
J: TRBJ2-2
size: -
V: TRBV6-1
D: -

DNA: TGTGCCAGCAGCTTATGGTATTATTGGTCTTGGGCCAACGTCCTGACTTTC
CDR3: CASSLWYYWSWANVLTF
J: TRBJ2-6
size: -
V: TRBV7-9
D: -

DNA: TGTGCCAGCAGCGTCCGAGGGAGGACAGCTAAGCGGCTATATTTT
CDR3: CASSVRGRTAKRLYF
J: TRBJ1-3
size: few
V: TRBV6-1
D: -

DNA: TGCAGCGTTGATTATCAGGGGGAACCCTACGAGCAGTACTTC
CDR3: CSVDYQGEPYEQYF
J: TRBJ2-7
size: -
V: TRBV29-1
D: TRBD1

DNA: TGTGCCAGTGGACGTTACGGGACAGCGAACACCGGGGAGCTGTTTTTT
CDR3: CASGRYGTANTGELFF
J: TRBJ2-2
size: -
V: TRBV19
D: TRBD1

DNA: TGTGCCAGCAGCTTTGGGGGTTTGAGGGATGGCTACACCTTC
CDR3: CASSFGGLRDGYTF
J: TRBJ1-2
size: -
V: TRBV7-9
D: -

DNA: TGCGCCAGCAGACCAGCGGCAGTTCAATTGGCAGCCAAAAACATTCAGTACTTC
CDR3: CASRPAAVQLAAKNIQYF
J: TRBJ2-4
size: -
V: TRBV5-1
D: -

DNA: TGTGCCAGCAGCGGACAGGGTAGGAACACCGGGGAGCTGTTTTTT
CDR3: CASSGQGRNTGELFF
J: TRBJ2-2
size: -
V: TRBV28
D: TRBD1

DNA: TGTGCCAGCAGTGGGGAGCCGGACAGGGGGCCTGGCTACACCTTC
CDR3: CASSGEPDRGPGYTF
J: TRBJ1-2
size: -
V: TRBV25-1
D: TRBD1

DNA: TGCGCCAGCAGTCAAAGGACATTCCAAGAGACCCAGTACTTC
CDR3: CASSQRTFQETQYF
J: TRBJ2-5
size: -
V: TRBV23-1
D: -

DNA: TGTGCAAGTCGCTTAGAACTTGGGGGAGGAAACACCATATATTTT
CDR3: CASRLELGGGNTIYF
J: TRBJ1-3
size: -
V: TRBV12-2
D: -

DNA: TGTGCCAGCACGACAGTTTCCTACGAGCAGTACTTC
CDR3: CASTTVSYEQYF
J: TRBJ2-7
size: -
V: TRBV2
D: -

DNA: TGTGCCAGCAGCGTAGGGGGTAGTCGGGAGCAGTACTTC
CDR3: CASSVGGSREQYF
J: TRBJ2-7
size: -
V: TRBV9
D: -

DNA: TGTGCCAGCGGGACTAGCGGGGGGGCAGATACGCAGTATTTT
CDR3: CASGTSGGADTQYF
J: TRBJ2-3
size: -
V: TRBV6-5
D: TRBD2

DNA: TGCGCCAGCAGCCAAGGGCCCCAGCGGGGCTCCTACAATGAGCAGTTCTTC
CDR3: CASSQGPQRGSYNEQFF
J: TRBJ2-1
size: -
V: TRBV4-1
D: TRBD2

DNA: TGTGCCACCAGCAGAGTGGGCGGGAGCTCCTACAATGAGCAGTTCTTC
CDR3: CATSRVGGSSYNEQFF
J: TRBJ2-1
size: -
V: TRBV15
D: TRBD2

DNA: TGTGCCAGCCGTGTTGGGGCCACCATATATTTT
CDR3: CASRVGATIYF
J: TRBJ1-3
size: few
V: TRBV28
D: -

DNA: TGTGCCAGCAGCGTCGATAGCGGGTCGCACGAGCAGTACTTC
CDR3: CASSVDSGSHEQYF
J: TRBJ2-7
size: -
V: TRBV9
D: TRBD2

DNA: TGTGCCAGCAGCCTCGAAGCGAGAAACACCATATATTTT
CDR3: CASSLEARNTIYF
J: TRBJ1-3
size: -
V: TRBV13
D: -

DNA: TGTGCCAGCAGCCCAGATACCAGGGAATTCTACGAGCAGTACTTC
CDR3: CASSPDTREFYEQYF
J: TRBJ2-7
size: -
V: TRBV7-9
D: -

DNA: TGTGCCAGCAGCCCCCGGGACACCTACGAGCAGTACTTC
CDR3: CASSPRDTYEQYF
J: TRBJ2-7
size: -
V: TRBV7-9
D: -

DNA: TGTGCCAGCAGTTACACCCAGAATGAGCAGTTCTTC
CDR3: CASSYTQNEQFF
J: TRBJ2-1
size: -
V: TRBV6-6
D: -

DNA: TGTGCCAGCAGTTACGGGCAGGGGATGGGTGGCCACACCTTC
CDR3: CASSYGQGMGGHTF
J: TRBJ1-2
size: -
V: TRBV6-5
D: -

DNA: TGTGCCAGCAGTTTAATGGGGACCCTAGATTCACCCCTCCACTTT
CDR3: CASSLMGTLDSPLHF
J: TRBJ1-6
size: -
V: TRBV27
D: -